This T cell receptor (beta chain) was recorded in a study of T cells in localized non-small cell lung cancer. Study-level results: Maximal T cell clonality occurred in uninvolved adjacent lung, with tumor ranking below it. Heterogeneity cannot be ruled out, as sequencing used one tumor region only.

Measured with immunoSEQ multiplex PCR; TCRdb has only the in-frame clones, and not every one. The sample holds 45,000 to 65,000 clones, 80% seen once. Remarks on this clone: What it binds is unknown.

Germline V gene sequence: CDR1 LNHDA, CDR2 SQIVND (reference sequence). This CDR3 has 13 residues. V shed 4 bases and J shed 11 bases, with 15 bases lying between them. Source: PBMCs, taken before any cancer treatment. This receptor was taken from a woman aged 40-69 years with stage II lung adenocarcinoma. This chain links TRBV19 with TRBJ1-5; D ambiguous. The CDR3 sequence: CASSKGSAQAQHF. The CDR3 DNA reads as TGTGCCAGTAGTAAGGGCAGTGCTCAAGCCCAGCATTTT.